The 2 T cell receptor beta chains in this list originate from one sample, sequenced in a study of cytomegalovirus exposure and HLA in healthy donors. The PCR made use of 60 Vbeta and 13 Jbeta primers. Repertoires were generated with immunoSEQ multiplex PCR, while TCRdb's copy carries only in-frame clones and drops some. Found here are approximately 150,000 clones, approximately 80% of them singletons; the top ten hold about 4.3%. Sequences were obtained from PBMCs. These receptors originate from a man in his thirties or forties in good health and CMV-seronegative.

The chain has TRBV27 and TRBJ2-7; 10 bases align to TRBD2. The germline V gene encodes CDR1 MNHEY and CDR2 SMNVEV (reference sequence). The CDR3 covers 15 residues. With 7 bases clipped from V and 0 bases from J, the junction kept 6 bases outside the gene matches. CDR3 amino acids: CASTPLAGSSYEQYF. CDR3 DNA: TGTGCCAGCACCCCACTAGCGGGGAGCTCCTACGAGCAGTACTTC.

This rearrangement joins TRBV5-1 to TRBJ2-5; TRBD2 is a possible D gene (5 bases). The DNA end lines up better with TRBJ2-7; the J call may be wrong. The germline gives CDR1 SGHRS, CDR2 YFSETQ. CDR3 length equals 14 residues. CDR3 DNA sequence: TGCGCCAGCAGCAGCCTCGAGGGCTCCTACGAGCAGTACTTC. Translated, it gives CASSSLEGSYEQYF.